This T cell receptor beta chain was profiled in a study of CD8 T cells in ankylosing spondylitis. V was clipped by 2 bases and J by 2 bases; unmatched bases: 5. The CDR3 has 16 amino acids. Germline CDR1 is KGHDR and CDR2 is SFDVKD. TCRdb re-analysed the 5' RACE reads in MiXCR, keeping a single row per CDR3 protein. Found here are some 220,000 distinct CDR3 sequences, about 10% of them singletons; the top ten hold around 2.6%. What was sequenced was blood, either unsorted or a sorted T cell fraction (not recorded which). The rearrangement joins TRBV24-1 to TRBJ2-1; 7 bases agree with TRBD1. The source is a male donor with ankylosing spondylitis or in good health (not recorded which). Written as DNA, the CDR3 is TGTGCCACCAGTGATTCACAGGGGCCCCCCTACAATGAGCAGTTCTTC. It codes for CATSDSQGPPYNEQFF.